The 29 T cell receptor beta chains listed next were all sequenced from one sample in a study of control samples from healthy donors and cancer patients. Only in-frame clones appear in the TCRdb table, and some are missing; sequencing was by immunoSEQ multiplex PCR. The data show tens of thousands of clones, 75% to 90% seen once. Sequenced input: PBMCs. The receptors stem from a man aged 55 to 70 with head and neck cancer.

This chain uses TRBV30 with TRBJ2-7; D not resolved. This CDR3 spans 13 amino acids. Per germline, CDR1 GTSNPN and CDR2 SVGIG (reference sequence). V gave up 1 base and J gave up 6 bases, with 13 bases separating them. The CDR3 bases are TGTGCCTGGAGTGGGCAGCTGACCTCCGAGCAGTACTTC. It codes for CAWSGQLTSEQYF.

The V and J genes are TRBV6-5 and TRBJ2-7, with D maybe TRBD1 (6 bases). Between the trimmed V and J ends, which lost 5 bases and 5 bases, there was a span of 19 bases. In germline, CDR1 is MNHEY, CDR2 SVGAGI. The CDR3 extends over 15 amino acids. CDR3 residues: CASSTGKGGRDEQYV. The CDR3 bases are TGTGCCAGCAGTACAGGGAAAGGGGGAAGAGACGAGCAGTACGTC.

This chain links TRBV9 with TRBJ2-1; the D is unclear. Germline V CDR1 and CDR2: SGDLS, YYNGEE. V lost 3 bases, J lost 0 bases, and 4 bases lay in between. The CDR3 loop spans 13 amino acids. The CDR3 DNA reads as TGTGCCAGCAGCGCGTACTCCTACAATGAGCAGTTCTTC. Translating it yields CASSAYSYNEQFF.

The chain combines TRBV15 with TRBJ2-3; 9 nucleotides match TRBD1. Trimming removed 5 bases from V and 6 bases from J; junction bases left unmatched: 9. Germline CDR1 is LNHNV and CDR2 is YYDKDF (reference sequence). This CDR3 is built from 15 residues. CDR3 in amino acids: CATSASQGAQDTQYF. CDR3 sequence (DNA): TGTGCCACCAGCGCCTCACAGGGGGCGCAGGATACGCAGTATTTT.

CDR3 bases: TGTGCCATCAGTAAATTAGCGGGATTACAAGAGACCCAGTACTTC. Its protein product is CAISKLAGLQETQYF. The chain employs TRBV10-3 and TRBJ2-5; 8 bases agree with TRBD2. The V gene end was trimmed by 5 bases and the J gene end by 2 bases; junction bases not matched to a gene: 7. The germline gives CDR1 ENHRY, CDR2 SYGVKD. This CDR3 is 15 amino acids long.

The chain has TRBV19 and TRBJ1-1; 7 bases are shared with TRBD1. The J segment lost 2 bases and the V segment lost 10 bases, leaving 13 bases of the junction unmatched. The CDR3 covers 15 residues. CDR1 LNHDA and CDR2 SQIVND come from the germline V gene (reference sequence). CDR3 sequence reads: CATNSGDSRNTEAFF. The CDR3 region has the DNA TGTGCCACTAACTCGGGGGACAGCCGAAACACTGAAGCTTTCTTT.

The V call is TRBV10-3, the J call TRBJ2-3; 7 positions agree with TRBD1. CDR1 is ENHRY, CDR2 SYGVKD, per germline. Trimming took 0 bases from V and 7 from J; bases not matched to a gene: 10. The CDR3 consists of 16 residues. CDR3 region: CAISESSLGTAHTQYF. DNA for the CDR3: TGTGCCATCAGTGAGTCGAGCCTGGGGACAGCACATACGCAGTATTTT.

CDR3 region: CASSSGPLRNEQFF. The CDR3 nucleotides are TGTGCCAGCAGTTCTGGACCCCTTCGGAATGAGCAGTTCTTC. The chain recombines TRBV28 with TRBJ2-1; D is uncertain. Germline loops: CDR1 MDHEN, CDR2 SYDVKM. V was trimmed by 4 bases and J by 7 bases, leaving 14 bases between them. The CDR3 length is 14 residues.

The rearrangement uses TRBV11-2 and TRBJ2-1, with D unclear. Germline CDR1 and CDR2: SGHAT and FQNNGV. V lost 5 bases to trimming and J lost 6 bases, with 8 bases between them. The CDR3 contains 12 residues. CDR3 sequence (DNA): TGTGCCAGCAGCCGCATCGGCAATGAGCAGTTCTTC. Protein product: CASSRIGNEQFF.

The rearrangement joins TRBV11-2 to TRBJ1-6; TRBD1 matches 7 bases. The CDR3 spans 19 residues. From germline, CDR1 is SGHAT and CDR2 FQNNGV. The trim removed 4 bases at V and 10 bases at J, leaving 22 bases unmatched. Here the CDR3 reads CASSSPGRGQHSPLSPLHF. CDR3 nucleotide sequence: TGTGCCAGCAGCTCTCCCGGGAGGGGACAGCATTCACCTCTCTCACCCCTCCACTTT.

The rearrangement links TRBV28 to TRBJ1-5; D is possibly TRBD1 (6 bases). This CDR3 has 12 residues. Trimming took 10 bases from V and 5 from J, leaving 12 bases between them. The germline gives CDR1 MDHEN, CDR2 SYDVKM. CDR3 bases: TGTGCCACTACAGGGTTAGATCAGCCCCAGCATTTT. It is translated as CATTGLDQPQHF.

This clone was found once. This chain uses TRBV27 with TRBJ1-1, with a tentative D call TRBD1 (5 bases). The CDR3 totals 15 residues. CDR1 MNHEY and CDR2 SMNVEV come from the germline V gene (reference sequence). V was cut by 3 bases and J by 2 bases, with 13 bases left in between. In nucleotides, the CDR3 is TGTGCCAGCAGTTTCTCCTCTCAGGGAAACACTGAAGCTTTCTTT. Translating gives CASSFSSQGNTEAFF.

The J gene is TRBJ1-3, the V gene TRBV6-1; 8 bases agree with TRBD1. CDR3 length equals 15 residues. Germline V gene lookup returns CDR1 MNHNS and CDR2 SASEGT. V dropped 1 base and J dropped 5; count of bases not matched to a gene: 4. CDR3 bases: TGTGCCAGCAGTGAAGGCTGGACAGGGAGAAACACCATATATTTT. Protein sequence: CASSEGWTGRNTIYF.

The V and J genes are TRBV2 and TRBJ2-3; 8 bases fit TRBD2. The germline gives CDR1 SNHLY, CDR2 FYNNEI. The CDR3 contains 15 residues. The V segment lost 6 bases and the J segment 2 bases; nucleotides outside the gene matches: 7. The CDR3 is CASRPGLGYTDTQYF. Written as DNA, the CDR3 is TGTGCCAGCAGGCCGGGACTAGGGTACACAGATACGCAGTATTTT.

The rearrangement uses TRBV9 and TRBJ2-1; the D is unclear. This CDR3 spans 14 amino acids. The V gene lost 0 bases and the J gene lost 9 bases, with 13 bases spanning the gap. Germline assignment: CDR1 SGDLS and CDR2 YYNGEE. The CDR3 is CASSVGRSPSEQFF. The DNA of the CDR3 is TGTGCCAGCAGCGTAGGAAGGTCCCCCAGTGAGCAGTTCTTC.

The chain combines TRBV2 with TRBJ2-7; D gene unclear. Per the germline V gene, CDR1 is SNHLY and CDR2 is FYNNEI. Trimming cost V 8 bases and J 1 base, with 15 bases left between them. CDR3 length: 14 amino acids. The CDR3 spells CASRSQEGSYEQYV. In DNA form, the CDR3 reads TGTGCCAGCCGGTCGCAGGAAGGATCCTACGAGCAGTACGTC.

V and J are TRBV12-3 or TRBV12-4 and TRBJ2-1; TRBD2 is a possible D gene (6 bases). The CDR3 covers 13 residues. The V end was cut by 8 bases, the J end by 4 bases, with 12 bases between. In DNA form, the CDR3 reads TGTGCCAGCGGGCTAGCGCTATACAATGAGCAGTTCTTC. It specifies CASGLALYNEQFF.

The chain is built from TRBV6-6 and TRBJ1-1; D is possibly TRBD1 (6 bases). CDR3 length equals 15 residues. Deletions cut 2 bases from V and 2 bases from J, with 12 bases between. Germline CDR1 MNHNY, CDR2 SVGAGI (reference sequence). CDR3 residues: CASSYARQVNTEAFF. The CDR3 region has the DNA TGTGCCAGCAGTTACGCCCGACAGGTTAACACTGAAGCTTTCTTT.

This sequence joins TRBV5-6 and TRBJ1-1; D uncertain. This CDR3 contains 11 residues. V was clipped by 4 bases and J by 6 bases, with 7 bases between them. Germline V gives CDR1 SGHDT, CDR2 YYEEEE. The CDR3 loop is CASSRSAEAFF. The CDR3, as DNA: TGTGCCAGCAGCCGCTCCGCTGAAGCTTTCTTT. Drawing the rest from reference TRBV5-6 and TRBJ1-1, the complete variable domain is DAGVTQSPTHLIKTRGQQVTLRCSPKSGHDTVSWYQQALGQGPQFIFQYYEEEERQRGNFPDRFSGHQFPNYSSELNVNALLLGDSALYLCASSRSAEAFFGQGTRLTVV.

The CDR3 nucleotides are TGTGCCAGCCGGACTAGCGCTCAAGAGACCCAGTACTTC. Translation gives CASRTSAQETQYF. V usage is TRBV2 and J usage is TRBJ2-5; 9 positions match TRBD2. Germline loops: CDR1 SNHLY, CDR2 FYNNEI. With 8 bases clipped from V and 2 bases from J, the junction kept 3 bases outside the gene matches. There are 13 residues in the CDR3.

V is TRBV7-9 and J is TRBJ1-5, with a tentative D call TRBD1 (6 bases). The CDR3 contains 16 residues. The germline V and J ends were trimmed by 5 bases and 5 bases, with 19 bases remaining between them. The germline CDR1 and CDR2 sequences are SEHNR and FQNEAQ (reference sequence). CDR3 sequence (DNA): TGTGCCAGCAGCGACAACAGGGCCCGGGGGGATCAGCCCCAGCATTTT. Amino acid sequence: CASSDNRARGDQPQHF.

This clone turned up a few times. V is TRBV7-2 and J is TRBJ2-5; tentative D call: TRBD1 (7 bases). Trimming took 7 bases from V and 5 from J, leaving 14 bases between them. The CDR3 runs 13 residues. From germline, CDR1 is SGHTA and CDR2 FQGNSA. The CDR3 coding sequence is TGTGCCAGCACTGTACAGGGGAGGGAGACCCAGTACTTC. This sequence encodes CASTVQGRETQYF.

V and J are TRBV5-1 and TRBJ2-3; D uncertain. The CDR3 has 13 residues. Germline V CDR1 and CDR2: SGHRS, YFSETQ. Trimming cost V 4 bases and J 6 bases, with 12 bases left between them. The CDR3 DNA is TGCGCCAGCAGCAGGCTCGACCGGGATACGCAGTATTTT. Its protein product is CASSRLDRDTQYF.

The chain carries TRBV5-6 and TRBJ2-7; D unclear. V was pared by 0 bases and J by 5 bases, with 15 bases between. Germline lookup yields CDR1 SGHDT and CDR2 YYEEEE. This CDR3 region has 15 residues. CDR3 sequence reads: CASSLAGLSGHEQYV. The CDR3 DNA sequence: TGTGCCAGCAGCTTGGCGGGCCTTTCGGGTCACGAGCAGTACGTC.

Comment on this clone: Different DNA sequences within this sample yield the same CDR3. The chain joins TRBV29-1 to TRBJ1-1; D ambiguous. Germline V lookup: CDR1 SQVTM, CDR2 ANQGSEA. V was cut by 4 bases and J by 1 base, with 7 bases left in between. The CDR3 covers 12 residues. CDR3 amino acids: CSVGSGNTEAFF. In DNA, the CDR3 is TGCAGCGTTGGGAGTGGGAACACTGAAGCTTTCTTT.

This clone showed up just once. V usage is TRBV7-6 and J usage is TRBJ1-1; no clear D. Germline V gives CDR1 SGHVS, CDR2 FNYEAQ. Trimming shortened V by 3 bases and J by 1 base, and 6 bases separated the two germline ends. The CDR3 loop spans 13 amino acids. The CDR3 sequence: CASSFAENTEAFF. DNA for the CDR3: TGTGCCAGCAGCTTCGCAGAGAACACTGAAGCTTTCTTT.

This clone was counted only a few times. V is TRBV7-2 and J is TRBJ1-5; tentative D call: TRBD1 (5 bases). The CDR3 runs to 13 residues. The germline V gene encodes CDR1 SGHTA and CDR2 FQGNSA. V was cut by 8 bases and J by 2 bases, with 10 bases left in between. The CDR3, as DNA: TGTGCCAGCGGGGGAGATGGCAATCAGCCCCAGCATTTT. Translating it yields CASGGDGNQPQHF.

Only a few counts were recorded for this clone. This chain connects TRBV5-1 to TRBJ1-1; 10 bases map to TRBD1. V lost 0 bases, J lost 5 bases, and 4 bases stayed unmatched. This CDR3 is built from 15 residues. CDR1 SGHRS and CDR2 YFSETQ come from the germline V gene. This CDR3 reads CASSLGQGARTEAFF. CDR3 DNA sequence: TGCGCCAGCAGCTTGGGACAGGGGGCGAGGACTGAAGCTTTCTTT.

V and J are TRBV30 and TRBJ2-1; 10 nucleotides align to TRBD2. The V segment lost 3 bases and the J segment 7 bases; nucleotides outside the gene matches: 9. This CDR3 is 15 amino acids long. CDR1 GTSNPN and CDR2 SVGIG come from the germline V gene (reference sequence). The DNA of the CDR3 is TGTGCCTGGAGCCGAGCGGGAGGGCCCGTAAATGAGCAGTTCTTC. Translating it yields CAWSRAGGPVNEQFF.